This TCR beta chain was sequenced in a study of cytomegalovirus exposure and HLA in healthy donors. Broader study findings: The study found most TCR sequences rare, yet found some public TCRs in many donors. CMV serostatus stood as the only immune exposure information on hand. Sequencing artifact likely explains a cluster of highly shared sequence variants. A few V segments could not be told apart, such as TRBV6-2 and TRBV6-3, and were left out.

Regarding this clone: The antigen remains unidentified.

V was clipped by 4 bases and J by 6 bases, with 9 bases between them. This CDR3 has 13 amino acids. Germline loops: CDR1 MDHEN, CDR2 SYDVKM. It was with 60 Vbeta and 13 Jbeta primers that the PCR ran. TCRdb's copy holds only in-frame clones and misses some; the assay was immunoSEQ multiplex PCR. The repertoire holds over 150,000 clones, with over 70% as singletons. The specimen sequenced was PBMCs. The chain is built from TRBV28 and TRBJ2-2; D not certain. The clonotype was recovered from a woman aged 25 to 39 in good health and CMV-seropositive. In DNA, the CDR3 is TGTGCCAGCAGTTCTCCCAGGTCCGGGGAGCTGTTTTTT. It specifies CASSSPRSGELFF.